One sample yielded the 21 T cell receptor beta chains listed below, sequenced in a study of cytomegalovirus exposure and HLA in healthy donors (dated by TCRdb to 2015 to 2018). Library construction relied on the immunoSEQ multiplex PCR assay. For the multiplex PCR, a mixture combining 60 forward primers for TCR Vbeta segments and 13 reverse primers for TCR Jbeta segments was used. Entries here come from immuneACCESS through TCRdb and include only in-frame sequences with V and J called. Some clones fail to appear in such tables; in the studies checked, an unresolved V gene covers under half of the shortfall, and the cause of the remainder is unknown. The sample table holds 140,000 or so clones. The ten largest make up approximately 0.88% of the sample. Sample: PBMCs. These receptors all come from a male donor in good health and CMV-seronegative.

V and J are TRBV28 and TRBJ1-1, with D unclear. CDR3 length: 11 amino acids. The V gene lost 8 bases and the J gene lost 3 bases, with 7 bases spanning the gap. Germline values: CDR1 MDHEN, CDR2 SYDVKM. CDR3 sequence: CASVYDTEAFF. The CDR3 DNA reads TGTGCCAGCGTATATGACACTGAAGCTTTCTTT. Looking up the rest from reference TRBV28 and TRBJ1-1 gives the full variable domain: DVKVTQSSRYLVKRTGEKVFLECVQDMDHENMFWYRQDPGLGLRLIYFSYDVKMKEKGDIPEGYSVSREKKERFSLILESASTNQTSMYLCASVYDTEAFFGQGTRLTVV.

V and J are TRBV28 and TRBJ2-7; D unresolved. The CDR3 is 12 amino acids. CDR1 is MDHEN, CDR2 SYDVKM, per germline. With 2 bases removed from V and 1 base from J, the gap between germline ends came to 3 bases. The CDR3 spells CASSLLSYEQYF. The CDR3 coding sequence is TGTGCCAGCAGTTTACTGTCCTACGAGCAGTACTTC.

The rearrangement joins TRBV7-3 to TRBJ2-1, with D tentatively TRBD1 (7 bases). The V and J ends lost 2 bases and 4 bases respectively, with 12 bases between them. CDR1 and CDR2 from the germline V gene are SGHTA and FQGTGA. The CDR3 runs 15 residues. Here the CDR3 reads CASSLRGTVYNEQFF. CDR3 nucleotide sequence: TGTGCCAGCAGCTTACGGGGGACAGTTTACAATGAGCAGTTCTTC.

The rearrangement uses TRBV19 and TRBJ1-2; TRBD1 is a possible D gene (5 bases). V lost 4 bases, J lost 6 bases, and 18 bases lay in between. Germline lookup yields CDR1 LNHDA and CDR2 SQIVND (reference sequence). CDR3 length: 15 residues. The CDR3 is CASSTFAGYEDGYTF. CDR3 DNA: TGTGCCAGTAGTACCTTTGCAGGGTACGAAGATGGCTACACCTTC.

The rearrangement joins TRBV5-1 to TRBJ2-1, with 12 bases matching TRBD2. CDR3 length: 15 amino acids. V shed 2 bases, J shed 8 bases, and the junction held 5 bases outside the gene matches. CDR1 is SGHRS, CDR2 YFSETQ, per germline. The CDR3 spells CASSFLAGGRDEQFF. CDR3 nucleotides: TGCGCCAGCAGCTTTCTAGCGGGAGGGCGGGATGAGCAGTTCTTC.

The rearrangement uses TRBV28 and TRBJ2-2, with D possibly matching TRBD2 (5 bases). Germline V CDR1 and CDR2: MDHEN, SYDVKM. This CDR3 has 17 residues. V shed 6 bases and J shed 3 bases, with 20 bases lying between them. Here the CDR3 DNA reads TGTGCCAGCAGCAGCGGAGCGGCCCTAGAGGACACCGGGGAGCTGTTTTTT. Amino acid sequence: CASSSGAALEDTGELFF. Complete variable domain (other parts from reference TRBV28 and TRBJ2-2): DVKVTQSSRYLVKRTGEKVFLECVQDMDHENMFWYRQDPGLGLRLIYFSYDVKMKEKGDIPEGYSVSREKKERFSLILESASTNQTSMYLCASSSGAALEDTGELFFGEGSRLTVL.

V gene TRBV6-5 combines with J gene TRBJ1-2; D is perhaps TRBD1 (5 bases). The V gene's germline CDR1 is MNHEY and CDR2 SVGAGI. V was cut by 3 bases and J by 3 bases, with 17 bases left in between. The CDR3 has 16 amino acids. Here the CDR3 reads CASSYGADSRDYGYTF. The CDR3, as DNA: TGTGCCAGCAGTTATGGGGCCGACAGCCGGGACTATGGCTACACCTTC.

The CDR3 DNA sequence: TGTGCCAGTACACCGGGACAGCATTATAATTCACCCCTCCACTTT. Encoded protein: CASTPGQHYNSPLHF. The chain is built from TRBV19 and TRBJ1-6, with 7 bases identical to TRBD1. The CDR3 extends over 15 amino acids. V lost 7 bases and J lost 4; bases outside the gene matches: 7. Germline assignment: CDR1 LNHDA and CDR2 SQIVND (reference sequence). The full variable domain, completed using reference TRBV19 and TRBJ1-6, is DGGITQSPKYLFRKEGQNVTLSCEQNLNHDAMYWYRQDPGQGLRLIYYSQIVNDFQKGDIAEGYSVSREKKESFPLTVTSAQKNPTAFYLCASTPGQHYNSPLHFGNGTRLTVT.

The genes are TRBV30 and TRBJ2-3, with D possibly being TRBD2 (6 bases). The V gene lost 5 bases and the J gene lost 2 bases, with 14 bases spanning the gap. CDR3 length: 14 amino acids. The V gene's germline CDR1 is GTSNPN and CDR2 SVGIG (reference sequence). CDR3 coding DNA: TGTGCCTGGGGTTCGGGACTCACCACAGATACGCAGTATTTT. It translates to CAWGSGLTTDTQYF.

This rearrangement joins TRBV18 to TRBJ2-6; D gene ambiguous. Germline V gene sequence: CDR1 KGHSH, CDR2 LQKENI. V lost 3 bases and J lost 1, with 4 bases in between. This CDR3 comprises 14 residues. The CDR3 DNA reads as TGTGCCAGCTCACCCCCTTCTGGGGCCAACGTCCTGACTTTC. Its translation: CASSPPSGANVLTF. Filled out from reference TRBV18 and TRBJ2-6, the complete variable domain reads NAGVMQNPRHLVRRRGQEARLRCSPMKGHSHVYWYRQLPEEGLKFMVYLQKENIIDESGMPKERFSAEFPKEGPSILRIQQVVRGDSAAYFCASSPPSGANVLTFGAGSRLTVL.

This chain links TRBV7-8 with TRBJ1-2, with D maybe TRBD1 (6 bases). The ends were cut back, 1 base at V and 8 bases at J, with 20 bases in the middle. Per germline, CDR1 SGHVS and CDR2 FQNEAQ. The CDR3 has 16 residues. The CDR3 sequence is CASSLGVGTPSIGYTF. In DNA form, the CDR3 reads TGTGCCAGCAGCTTAGGAGTCGGGACACCATCTATCGGCTACACCTTC.

In the case of this clone: Within the sample, other DNA sequences also encode this same CDR3. The chain uses TRBV29-1 and TRBJ1-1, with 11 bases identical to TRBD1. Per germline, CDR1 SQVTM and CDR2 ANQGSEA. CDR3 length: 15 amino acids. J was trimmed by 1 base and V by 3 bases; bases with no gene match: 4. The CDR3 loop reads CSVEPGTGGNTEAFF. The CDR3, as DNA: TGCAGCGTTGAGCCCGGGACAGGGGGGAACACTGAAGCTTTCTTT.

This chain links TRBV9 with TRBJ1-5, with TRBD1 as a possible D gene (6 bases). Trimming took 4 bases from V and 0 from J, leaving 11 bases between them. The germline gives CDR1 SGDLS, CDR2 YYNGEE. The CDR3 is made up of 15 amino acids. CDR3 coding DNA: TGTGCCAGCAGCCTTAAGGGGGATAGCAATCAGCCCCAGCATTTT. Protein sequence: CASSLKGDSNQPQHF.

The V call is TRBV5-1, the J call TRBJ2-7; 8 bases map to TRBD1. There are 15 residues in the CDR3. The J segment lost 3 bases and the V segment lost 5 bases, leaving 10 bases of the junction unmatched. Germline V gene data show CDR1 as SGHRS and CDR2 as YFSETQ. CDR3 sequence reads: CASRAETGVVYEQYF. The CDR3 bases are TGCGCCAGCAGGGCCGAGACAGGGGTGGTCTACGAGCAGTACTTC.

This chain uses TRBV7-7 with TRBJ2-2; 8 nucleotides match TRBD2. CDR3 length: 15 amino acids. Germline V gene data show CDR1 as SSHAT and CDR2 as FNYEAQ (reference sequence). CDR3 in amino acids: CATRPSGGRTGELFF. DNA of the CDR3: TGTGCTACCCGACCCAGCGGGGGCCGTACCGGGGAGCTGTTTTTT. The full variable domain, its missing parts supplied by reference TRBV7-7 and TRBJ2-2, is GAGVSQSPRYKVTKRGQDVTLRCDPISSHATLYWYQQALGQGPEFLTYFNYEAQPDKSGLPSDRFSAERPEGSISTLTIQRTEQRDSAMYRCATRPSGGRTGELFFGEGSRLTVL.

This sequence joins TRBV30 and TRBJ1-5; no firm D call. Germline V CDR1 and CDR2: GTSNPN, SVGIG (reference sequence). The CDR3 has 13 amino acids. Trimming cost V 2 bases and J 9 bases, with 14 bases left between them. In DNA, the CDR3 is TGTGCCTGGAGTCCGGGAATCCAGCGGCCCCAGCATTTT. Encoded protein: CAWSPGIQRPQHF.

The chain carries TRBV7-6 and TRBJ2-1; 12 bases are shared with TRBD2. The V gene's germline CDR1 is SGHVS and CDR2 FNYEAQ. The CDR3 contains 19 residues. With V trimmed by 6 bases and J by 1 base, 13 bases remained unmatched. The CDR3 sequence: CASRPPGLAGIQSYNEQFF. CDR3 DNA sequence: TGTGCCAGCAGGCCCCCTGGACTAGCGGGGATTCAATCCTACAATGAGCAGTTCTTC.

This chain links TRBV4-1 with TRBJ2-7, with 12 nucleotides matching TRBD2. The CDR3 has 17 residues. Germline CDR1 reads MGHRA; CDR2 reads YSYEKL. J gave up 3 bases and V 0 bases, and 6 bases lay outside the gene matches. CDR3 sequence (DNA): TGCGCCAGCAGCCAAGATAAGGCTAGCGGGAGGGTCTACGAGCAGTACTTC. Protein: CASSQDKASGRVYEQYF.

This chain uses TRBV5-5 with TRBJ1-1; 7 bases are shared with TRBD1. The CDR3 consists of 19 residues. From germline, CDR1 is SGHKS and CDR2 YYEKEE (reference sequence). V shed 4 bases, J shed 1 base, and the junction held 19 bases outside the gene matches. The CDR3 bases are TGTGCCAGCAGCCATCCAAAGCCCGACAGGGTTGGGGGGAACACTGAAGCTTTCTTT. It translates to CASSHPKPDRVGGNTEAFF.

The chain joins TRBV6-6 to TRBJ1-1; D gene uncertain. Germline loops: CDR1 MNHNY, CDR2 SVGAGI (reference sequence). The CDR3 is 13 residues long. Trimming removed 11 bases from V and 3 bases from J, with 16 bases in between. CDR3 sequence (DNA): TGTGCCGGGAGGGAGCAGCGATACACTGAAGCTTTCTTT. This translates into CAGREQRYTEAFF.

The V call is TRBV30, the J call TRBJ2-2; 7 nucleotides match TRBD2. The CDR3 spans 16 residues. The germline V gene has CDR1 GTSNPN and CDR2 SVGIG (reference sequence). V shed 3 bases and J 1 base; nucleotides not matched to a gene: 8. The CDR3 sequence is CAWSPSPSGNTGELFF. The CDR3 DNA is TGTGCCTGGAGCCCCTCTCCTAGCGGGAACACCGGGGAGCTGTTTTTT.